What follows are 11 T cell receptor beta chains derived from one specimen sequenced in a study of T cells after somatic rescue of genetic block. The assay was immunoSEQ multiplex PCR, and TCRdb's table has in-frame clones only and misses some. The table shows 65,000 to 70,000 clones, with 92% occurring only once. The source material was peripheral blood mononuclear cells (PBMCs). These receptor sequences come from a man in his forties.

The chain carries TRBV2 and TRBJ2-1, with 8 bases aligning to TRBD2. V dropped 9 bases and J dropped 0; count of bases not matched to a gene: 7. The CDR3 totals 15 residues. Germline V gene sequence: CDR1 SNHLY, CDR2 FYNNEI. The CDR3, as DNA: TGTGCCAGTACTAGCGGCGAAGGCTCCTACAATGAGCAGTTCTTC. This translates into CASTSGEGSYNEQFF. Variable domain in full (rest from reference TRBV2 and TRBJ2-1): EPEVTQTPSHQVTQMGQEVILRCVPISNHLYFYWYRQILGQKVEFLVSFYNNEISEKSEIFDDQFSVERPDGSNFTLKIRSTKLEDSAMYFCASTSGEGSYNEQFFGPGTRLTVL.

The chain combines TRBV20-1 with TRBJ2-7; 7 bases match TRBD2. The CDR3 consists of 11 residues. In germline, CDR1 is DFQATT, CDR2 SNEGSKA (reference sequence). J was trimmed by 4 bases and V by 4 bases; bases with no gene match: 1. The CDR3 loop reads CSAMGGYEQYF. As DNA, the CDR3 is TGCAGTGCTATGGGGGGGTACGAGCAGTACTTC.

The chain uses TRBV30 and TRBJ2-7; no reliable D call. The CDR3 contains 13 residues. Germline V gene sequence: CDR1 GTSNPN, CDR2 SVGIG (reference sequence). V was trimmed by 3 bases and J by 1 base, leaving 10 bases between them. In nucleotides, the CDR3 is TGTGCCTGGAGGCCGGACGGATCCTACGAGCAGTACTTC. Residues: CAWRPDGSYEQYF.

The J gene is TRBJ2-5, the V gene TRBV25-1; 8 nucleotides line up with TRBD1. V trimming: 6 bases; J trimming: 2 bases; junction bases outside the gene matches: 5. Germline V lookup: CDR1 MGHDK, CDR2 SYGVNS. The CDR3 has 14 amino acids. CDR3 sequence reads: CASSDRGGQETQYF. CDR3 DNA sequence: TGTGCCAGCAGCGACAGGGGAGGTCAAGAGACCCAGTACTTC. Drawing the rest from reference TRBV25-1 and TRBJ2-5, the complete variable domain is EADIYQTPRYLVIGTGKKITLECSQTMGHDKMYWYQQDPGMELHLIHYSYGVNSTEKGDLSSESTVSRIRTEHFPLTLESARPSHTSQYLCASSDRGGQETQYFGPGTRLLVL.

This clone was recorded a few times. The J gene is TRBJ2-1, the V gene TRBV2; D possibly corresponds to TRBD1 (6 bases). With 5 bases removed from V and 1 base from J, the gap between germline ends came to 9 bases. Germline V gene lookup returns CDR1 SNHLY and CDR2 FYNNEI. The CDR3 is 14 amino acids. This CDR3 is CASSPDRSYNEQFF. Here the CDR3 DNA reads TGTGCCAGCAGTCCCGACAGGTCCTACAATGAGCAGTTCTTC.

The chain has TRBV11-2 and TRBJ1-4; D remains unclear. Germline loops: CDR1 SGHAT, CDR2 FQNNGV. The CDR3 length is 17 residues. The ends were cut back, 5 bases at V and 4 bases at J, with 20 bases in the middle. CDR3 coding DNA: TGTGCCAGCAGCCGATGGGGAGGTGGCAGATTTAATGAAAAACTGTTTTTT. Its translation: CASSRWGGGRFNEKLFF.

V and J are TRBV2 and TRBJ1-1; 8 nucleotides match TRBD1. CDR1 and CDR2 from the germline V gene are SNHLY and FYNNEI. Unmatched junction bases numbered 6, after V lost 5 bases and J lost 4 bases. The CDR3 length is 14 residues. CDR3 nucleotide sequence: TGTGCCAGCAGTCCACAGGGGGGAAGCACTGAAGCTTTCTTT. The encoded protein is CASSPQGGSTEAFF.

V usage is TRBV19 and J usage is TRBJ2-5; a possible D gene is TRBD1 (6 bases). V was shortened by 11 bases and J by 1 base, with 26 bases between the two germline ends. CDR1 LNHDA and CDR2 SQIVND come from the germline V gene (reference sequence). This CDR3 has 17 residues. CDR3 DNA: TGTGCCTCCAAGGAAACAGGAGCCAGGGGAGTCCAAGAGACCCAGTACTTC. Translating gives CASKETGARGVQETQYF.

V usage is TRBV4-3 and J usage is TRBJ2-5; possible D gene TRBD2, 6 bases. The end of the DNA fits TRBJ2-7 better, so the J call may be wrong. The CDR3 spans 15 residues. CDR1 LGHNA and CDR2 YSLEER come from the germline V gene. Written as DNA, the CDR3 is TGCGCCAGCAGCCAAGATGAGGAGGGTTCGGGCGAGCAGTACTTC. It translates to CASSQDEEGSGEQYF.

The genes are TRBV15 and TRBJ2-3; no firm D call. Trimming pared 2 bases from V and 0 bases from J, leaving 6 bases between. Germline assignment: CDR1 LNHNV and CDR2 YYDKDF (reference sequence). The CDR3 runs 14 residues. CDR3 protein: CATSRQASTDTQYF. CDR3 in DNA: TGTGCCACCAGCAGACAGGCGAGCACAGATACGCAGTATTTT. The variable domain in full, with the rest retrieved from reference TRBV15 and TRBJ2-3, is DAMVIQNPRYQVTQFGKPVTLSCSQTLNHNVMYWYQQKSSQAPKLLFHYYDKDFNNEADTPDNFQSRRPNTSFCFLDIRSPGLGDTAMYLCATSRQASTDTQYFGPGTRLTVL.

V gene TRBV25-1 combines with J gene TRBJ2-1; 11 bases are a match to TRBD2. V shed 2 bases and J 8 bases; nucleotides not matched to a gene: 5. CDR3 length: 15 amino acids. Germline CDR1 MGHDK, CDR2 SYGVNS. The CDR3 coding sequence is TGTGCCAGCAGTGAAAAGTTTAGCGGGGGGGATGAGCAGTTCTTC. It yields the protein CASSEKFSGGDEQFF.